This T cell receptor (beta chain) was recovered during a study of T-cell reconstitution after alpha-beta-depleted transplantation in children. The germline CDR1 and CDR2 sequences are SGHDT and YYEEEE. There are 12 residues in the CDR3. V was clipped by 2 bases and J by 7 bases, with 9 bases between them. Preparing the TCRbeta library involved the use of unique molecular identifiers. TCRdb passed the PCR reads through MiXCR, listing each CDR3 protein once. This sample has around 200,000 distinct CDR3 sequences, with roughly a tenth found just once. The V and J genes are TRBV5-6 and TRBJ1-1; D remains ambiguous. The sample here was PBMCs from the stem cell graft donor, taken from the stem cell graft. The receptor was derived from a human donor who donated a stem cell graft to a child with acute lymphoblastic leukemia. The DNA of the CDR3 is TGTGCCAGCAGCTTAGAAGGGTATGAAGCTTTCTTT. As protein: CASSLEGYEAFF.